The 32 T cell receptor beta chains reported below all come from one sample, sequenced in a study of lymphopenia after photon versus proton radiotherapy. The protocol was immunoSEQ multiplex PCR, while the TCRdb copy is restricted to in-frame clones and leaves out a portion. Of tens of thousands of clones in the sample, about 86% were seen once. The material sequenced was peripheral blood, taken from a patient treated with proton-based radiotherapy. The receptor source for this set is a woman in her fifties or sixties with cholangiocarcinoma. Some clones in this sample may be carry-over from other donors' samples.

V and J are TRBV5-1 and TRBJ2-1; possibly TRBD1 for D (5 bases). Trimming shortened V by 3 bases and J by 4 bases, and 14 bases separated the two germline ends. The V gene's germline CDR1 is SGHRS and CDR2 YFSETQ. The CDR3 sequence is 15 residues long. This CDR3 reads CASSSTGNNYNEQFF. The CDR3 DNA follows: TGCGCCAGCAGCTCCACAGGAAACAATTACAATGAGCAGTTCTTC.

The chain recombines TRBV7-2 with TRBJ2-7; D not resolved. Trimming cost V 2 bases and J 2 bases, with 7 bases left between them. CDR1 SGHTA and CDR2 FQGNSA come from the germline V gene. CDR3 size: 13 residues. The CDR3 DNA is TGTGCCAGCAGCTTACAGAGAGCCTACGAGCAGTACTTC. It translates to CASSLQRAYEQYF.

The J gene is TRBJ1-4, the V gene TRBV2, with 7 bases matching TRBD1. The CDR3 covers 13 residues. CDR1 and CDR2 from the germline V gene are SNHLY and FYNNEI. The V segment lost 11 bases and the J segment 5 bases; nucleotides outside the gene matches: 8. The CDR3 DNA follows: TGTGCCGGGGTCGGGACAGTGAATGAAAAACTGTTTTTT. This sequence encodes CAGVGTVNEKLFF.

The chain employs TRBV10-3 and TRBJ1-1; D is perhaps TRBD1 (5 bases). Trimming stripped 3 bases from V and 11 bases from J, with 13 bases between. The CDR3 is made up of 12 amino acids. The V gene's germline CDR1 is ENHRY and CDR2 SYGVKD. In DNA form, the CDR3 reads TGTGCCATCAGTGATGGGATGGACAAGGCTTTCTTT. Translating gives CAISDGMDKAFF.

The chain uses TRBV4-1 and TRBJ2-1; TRBD2 is a possible D gene (6 bases). Deletions cut 3 bases from V and 1 base from J, with 22 bases between. Germline-derived CDR1 and CDR2 are MGHRA and YSYEKL. The CDR3 covers 19 residues. CDR3 DNA: TGCGCCAGCAGCCAGGCCCCATGGGGGTCGGGGGTGTCCTACAATGAGCAGTTCTTC. It is translated as CASSQAPWGSGVSYNEQFF.

The genes are TRBV21-1 and TRBJ2-7; the table's D call, TRBD1, has no DNA check behind it. TRBV21-1 counts as a pseudogene. The CDR3 has 22 amino acids. In DNA, the CDR3 is TGTGCCAGCAGCAACCGGGACAGGGGGCGCCCGGAAGCGGGAGAACACTCCTACGAGCAGTACTTC. Its translation is CASSNRDRGRPEAGEHSYEQYF.

This clone was picked up one time. The rearrangement uses TRBV6-6 and TRBJ2-7; a weak D match, TRBD2 (6 bases). Between the trimmed V and J ends, which lost 6 bases and 0 bases, there was a span of 9 bases. The CDR3 is 13 residues long. Germline lookup yields CDR1 MNHNY and CDR2 SVGAGI (reference sequence). This CDR3 reads CASSLANSYEQYF. As DNA, the CDR3 is TGTGCCAGCAGCCTAGCGAACTCCTACGAGCAGTACTTC.

This clone was seen a single time. The chain carries TRBV5-4 and TRBJ2-7; 8 bases match TRBD1. Trimming took 4 bases from V and 4 from J; bases not matched to a gene: 13. This CDR3 contains 16 residues. Looked up from germline, CDR1 is SGHNT and CDR2 is YYREEE (reference sequence). As DNA, the CDR3 is TGTGCCAGCAGCGTAACCGGGACAGGATTGCTTTACGAGCAGTACTTC. Encoded protein: CASSVTGTGLLYEQYF.

The chain couples TRBV5-1 to TRBJ2-2; 7 positions match TRBD1. V shed 4 bases and J 1 base; nucleotides not matched to a gene: 4. CDR1 and CDR2 from the germline V gene are SGHRS and YFSETQ. The CDR3 is 15 residues long. The CDR3 bases are TGCGCCAGCAGCGTGGGACAGAGGAACACCGGGGAGCTGTTTTTT. Translation gives CASSVGQRNTGELFF.

V usage is TRBV11-3 and J usage is TRBJ2-7; D is possibly TRBD1 or TRBD2 (6 bases each). The CDR3 loop spans 13 amino acids. Germline CDR1 SGHNT, CDR2 YENEEA. V was trimmed by 1 base and J by 6 bases, leaving 10 bases between them. This CDR3 is CASSLGRGREQYF. The DNA for the CDR3 is TGTGCCAGCAGCTTAGGCCGGGGGCGCGAGCAGTACTTC.

The rearrangement links TRBV2 to TRBJ1-2; D gene unclear. This CDR3 has 14 residues. Germline V gene lookup returns CDR1 SNHLY and CDR2 FYNNEI. Trimming took off 9 bases at V and 5 bases at J, with 19 bases between the two ends. The DNA for the CDR3 is TGTGCCAGTTTTCTCGGAGGGCGAGGGTATGGCTACACCTTC. This codes for CASFLGGRGYGYTF. The full variable domain, rest sourced from reference TRBV2 and TRBJ1-2, is EPEVTQTPSHQVTQMGQEVILRCVPISNHLYFYWYRQILGQKVEFLVSFYNNEISEKSEIFDDQFSVERPDGSNFTLKIRSTKLEDSAMYFCASFLGGRGYGYTFGSGTRLTVV.

This sequence joins TRBV5-1 and TRBJ1-2; possibly TRBD1 for D (5 bases). Germline V gene data show CDR1 as SGHRS and CDR2 as YFSETQ. The CDR3 loop spans 15 amino acids. V was cut by 4 bases and J by 4 bases, with 17 bases left in between. The CDR3 DNA reads as TGCGCCAGCAGCACCTTCGACAGTAGCCCCTATGGCTACACCTTC. Translating it yields CASSTFDSSPYGYTF.

The J gene is TRBJ2-7, the V gene TRBV7-8, with a possible D match to TRBD2 (6 bases). The V end was cut by 0 bases, the J end by 0 bases, with 9 bases between. Germline V gene sequence: CDR1 SGHVS, CDR2 FQNEAQ. CDR3 length: 15 amino acids. The CDR3 is CASSLAGSVSYEQYF. The CDR3 coding sequence is TGTGCCAGCAGCTTAGCCGGGAGCGTCTCCTACGAGCAGTACTTC.

V is TRBV7-2 and J is TRBJ2-2, with D uncertain. Germline V gene sequence: CDR1 SGHTA, CDR2 FQGNSA. V was pared by 5 bases and J by 4 bases, with 14 bases between. The CDR3 has 15 residues. The CDR3 protein is CASSPRYGPTGELFF. CDR3 coding DNA: TGTGCCAGCAGCCCCCGCTATGGCCCCACCGGGGAGCTGTTTTTT.

The J gene is TRBJ2-7, the V gene TRBV2; D gene uncertain. Germline values: CDR1 SNHLY, CDR2 FYNNEI. Between the trimmed V and J ends, which lost 7 bases and 2 bases, there was a span of 15 bases. This CDR3 region has 14 residues. Here the CDR3 DNA reads TGTGCCAGCATAGGTCTTGGGATAACCTACGAGCAGTACTTC. Residues: CASIGLGITYEQYF.

The chain couples TRBV18 to TRBJ1-5; D is perhaps TRBD1 (5 bases). V lost 0 bases and J 5 bases, leaving 8 bases between the germline ends. There are 14 residues in the CDR3. Germline CDR1 is KGHSH and CDR2 is LQKENI. The CDR3 protein is CASSPPGGDQPQHF. In nucleotides, the CDR3 is TGTGCCAGCTCACCACCGGGGGGAGATCAGCCCCAGCATTTT.

The chain carries TRBV6-6 and TRBJ1-1; D is unresolved. From germline, CDR1 is MNHNY and CDR2 SVGAGI (reference sequence). The CDR3 contains 13 residues. Trimming removed 2 bases from V and 2 bases from J, with 6 bases in between. CDR3: CASSYGYNTEAFF. The CDR3, as DNA: TGTGCCAGCAGTTACGGCTATAACACTGAAGCTTTCTTT.

This clone has a single count. The chain recombines TRBV5-8 with TRBJ1-6, with a weak D call TRBD1 (6 bases). Trimming cost V 4 bases and J 8 bases, with 19 bases left between them. Germline V lookup: CDR1 SGHTS, CDR2 YDEGEE. The CDR3 is 16 residues long. The CDR3 spells CASSQRAAQGYSPLHF. The CDR3 DNA reads as TGTGCCAGCAGCCAACGGGCGGCCCAGGGGTATTCACCCCTCCACTTT.

The CDR3 region has the DNA TGTGCCAGCAGTCTCCTGAGCGGGAGAAGGGAGACCCAGTACTTC. It encodes CASSLLSGRRETQYF. The gene calls are TRBV6-1 and TRBJ2-5, with TRBD2 identical over 8 bases. Germline assignment: CDR1 MNHNS and CDR2 SASEGT. This CDR3 has 15 amino acids. V was pared by 5 bases and J by 5 bases, with 10 bases of the junction left unmatched.

The CDR3: CASSLDPGGNYGYTF. DNA for the CDR3: TGCGCCAGCAGCTTGGACCCGGGGGGTAACTATGGCTACACCTTC. V gene TRBV5-1 combines with J gene TRBJ1-2, with D possibly being TRBD1 (5 bases). The germline V and J ends were trimmed by 0 bases and 1 base, with 10 bases remaining between them. Per the germline V gene, CDR1 is SGHRS and CDR2 is YFSETQ. This CDR3 has 15 residues.

The chain couples TRBV30 to TRBJ2-3; either TRBD1 or TRBD2 may fit D (6 bases each). The CDR3 sequence is 14 residues long. V shed 7 bases and J shed 8 bases, with 22 bases lying between them. Germline CDR1 and CDR2: GTSNPN and SVGIG (reference sequence). The CDR3 here is CASDVEGGPSTQYF. CDR3 nucleotide sequence: TGTGCCTCTGATGTGGAGGGGGGCCCTTCTACGCAGTATTTT.

V and J are TRBV5-6 and TRBJ2-7; 13 nucleotides line up with TRBD2. Germline V gene lookup returns CDR1 SGHDT and CDR2 YYEEEE. This CDR3 is built from 15 residues. V lost 4 bases to trimming and J lost 3 bases; unmatched junction nucleotides: 4. This CDR3 reads CASSLGLAGVYEQYF. CDR3 DNA sequence: TGTGCCAGCAGCCTTGGACTAGCGGGGGTCTACGAGCAGTACTTC.

The chain has TRBV7-9 and TRBJ1-2; a weak D match, TRBD1 (5 bases). The CDR3 totals 13 residues. Germline CDR1 SEHNR, CDR2 FQNEAQ (reference sequence). Trimming took off 1 base at V and 7 bases at J, with 10 bases between the two ends. The CDR3 sequence: CASSLVDISGYTF. The CDR3 region has the DNA TGTGCCAGCAGCTTAGTGGACATCTCTGGCTACACCTTC.

The chain carries TRBV6-1 and TRBJ2-1; D is undetermined. Trimming stripped 4 bases from V and 15 bases from J, with 13 bases between. The germline V gene has CDR1 MNHNS and CDR2 SASEGT. The CDR3 sequence is 11 residues long. The CDR3 region has the DNA TGTGCCAGCAGTGCTGGTGCGAATCGGTTCTTC. Translating it yields CASSAGANRFF.

As DNA, the CDR3 is TGCACCAGCAGCCAAGTCTGGGGGCTAGAGACTAGCGGGATCGAGCAGTACTTC. Protein: CTSSQVWGLETSGIEQYF. The chain has TRBV1 and TRBJ2-7; TRBD2 is the table's D call and was not checked against the DNA. TRBV1 is shown as a pseudogene. This CDR3 spans 18 amino acids.

In its sample, this clone was seen once. The V gene is TRBV7-2, the J gene TRBJ2-2, with 13 bases that match TRBD2. The junction had 2 bases not matched to a gene; V was cut back by 2 bases and J by 5 bases. In germline, CDR1 is SGHTA, CDR2 FQGNSA. CDR3 length: 16 residues. CDR3 region: CASSLSGLAGTGELFF. The CDR3 DNA follows: TGTGCCAGCAGCTTATCGGGACTAGCGGGAACCGGGGAGCTGTTTTTT.

The chain combines TRBV7-2 with TRBJ2-7; a possible D gene is TRBD2 (5 bases). This CDR3 has 16 amino acids. Germline lookup yields CDR1 SGHTA and CDR2 FQGNSA. Trimming shortened V by 1 base and J by 3 bases, and 16 bases separated the two germline ends. This chain's CDR3 is CASSLGPSGGGYEQYF. CDR3 coding DNA: TGTGCCAGCAGCTTAGGGCCCAGCGGAGGCGGCTACGAGCAGTACTTC.

V usage is TRBV18 and J usage is TRBJ2-2; TRBD2 might be the D (6 bases). Germline V gene lookup returns CDR1 KGHSH and CDR2 LQKENI. The CDR3 sequence is 18 residues long. V was trimmed by 1 base and J by 0 bases, leaving 15 bases between them. DNA for the CDR3: TGTGCCAGCTCACCACTACTAACCGGGAGAACGAACACCGGGGAGCTGTTTTTT. Amino acids: CASSPLLTGRTNTGELFF.

This clone was seen once. The chain uses TRBV19 and TRBJ2-7; 13 bases map to TRBD2. The germline gives CDR1 LNHDA, CDR2 SQIVND (reference sequence). The CDR3 length is 15 residues. The V and J ends lost 5 bases and 3 bases, in that order; junction bases with no gene match: 4. The DNA for the CDR3 is TGTGCCAGTAGTTCCTGGACTAGCGGGAGCTACGAGCAGTACTTC. Its protein is CASSSWTSGSYEQYF.

The chain couples TRBV7-2 to TRBJ2-7, with D possibly TRBD1 on 6 matching bases. The CDR3 contains 14 residues. Per the germline V gene, CDR1 is SGHTA and CDR2 is FQGNSA. Trimming stripped 5 bases from V and 9 bases from J, with 20 bases between. The CDR3 protein is CASSPLDSPLGQYF. CDR3 sequence (DNA): TGTGCCAGCAGCCCCTTGGACAGTCCCCTGGGGCAGTACTTC.

The chain combines TRBV7-2 with TRBJ2-3; no reliable D call. Germline V CDR1 and CDR2: SGHTA, FQGNSA. V was cut by 8 bases and J by 5 bases, with 8 bases left in between. This CDR3 has 11 amino acids. The CDR3 sequence: CASGRRDTQYF. For the CDR3, the DNA is TGTGCCAGCGGTCGACGAGATACGCAGTATTTT.

The chain recombines TRBV5-6 with TRBJ2-3; D is possibly TRBD1 (6 bases). Germline lookup yields CDR1 SGHDT and CDR2 YYEEEE. CDR3 length: 14 amino acids. The ends were cut back, 3 bases at V and 0 bases at J, with 8 bases in the middle. CDR3 in amino acids: CASSSRGSTDTQYF. The CDR3 DNA sequence: TGTGCCAGCAGCTCCAGGGGTAGCACAGATACGCAGTATTTT.